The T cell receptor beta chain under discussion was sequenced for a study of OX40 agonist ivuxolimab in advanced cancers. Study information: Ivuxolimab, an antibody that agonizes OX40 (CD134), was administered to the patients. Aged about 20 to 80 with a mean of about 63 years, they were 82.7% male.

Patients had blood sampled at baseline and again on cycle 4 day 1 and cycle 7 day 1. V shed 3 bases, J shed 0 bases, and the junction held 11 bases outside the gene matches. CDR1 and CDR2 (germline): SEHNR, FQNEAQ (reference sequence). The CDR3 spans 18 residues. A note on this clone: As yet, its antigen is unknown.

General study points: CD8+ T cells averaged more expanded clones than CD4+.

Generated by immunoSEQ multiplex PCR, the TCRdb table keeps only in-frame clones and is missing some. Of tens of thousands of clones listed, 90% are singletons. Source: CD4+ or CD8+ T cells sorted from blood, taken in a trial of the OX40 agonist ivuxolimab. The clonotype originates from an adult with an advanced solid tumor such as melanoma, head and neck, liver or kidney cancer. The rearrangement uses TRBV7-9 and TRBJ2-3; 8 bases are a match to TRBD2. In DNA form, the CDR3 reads TGTGCCAGCAGCTTTTTTGCGGGAGGTCGAGGGAGCACAGATACGCAGTATTTT. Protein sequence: CASSFFAGGRGSTDTQYF.